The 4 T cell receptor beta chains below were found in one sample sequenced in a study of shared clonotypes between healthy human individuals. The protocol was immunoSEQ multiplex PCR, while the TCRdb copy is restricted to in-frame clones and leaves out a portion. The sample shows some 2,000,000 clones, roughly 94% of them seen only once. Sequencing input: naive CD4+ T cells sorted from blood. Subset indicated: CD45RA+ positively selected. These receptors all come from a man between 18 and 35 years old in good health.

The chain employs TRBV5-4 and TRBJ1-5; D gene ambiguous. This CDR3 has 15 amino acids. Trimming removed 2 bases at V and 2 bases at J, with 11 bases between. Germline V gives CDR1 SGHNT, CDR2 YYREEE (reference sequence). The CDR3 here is CASSFGPERNQPQHF. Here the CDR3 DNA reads TGTGCCAGCAGCTTCGGCCCGGAGCGCAATCAGCCCCAGCATTTT.

The DNA of the CDR3 is TGCGCCAGCAGCGACGCCCTTAACACTGAAGCTTTCTTT. Amino acids: CASSDALNTEAFF. This rearrangement joins TRBV5-1 to TRBJ1-1; D remains ambiguous. This CDR3 has 13 residues. The V end was cut by 4 bases, the J end by 2 bases, with 9 bases between. Germline CDR1 is SGHRS and CDR2 is YFSETQ.

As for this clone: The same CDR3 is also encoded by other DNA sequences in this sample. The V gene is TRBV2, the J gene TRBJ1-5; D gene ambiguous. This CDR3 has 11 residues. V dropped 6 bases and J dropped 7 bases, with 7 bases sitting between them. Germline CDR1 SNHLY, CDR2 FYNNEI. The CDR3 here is CASSLDQPQHF. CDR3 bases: TGTGCCAGCAGCCTAGACCAGCCCCAGCATTTT. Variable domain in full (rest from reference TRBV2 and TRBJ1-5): EPEVTQTPSHQVTQMGQEVILRCVPISNHLYFYWYRQILGQKVEFLVSFYNNEISEKSEIFDDQFSVERPDGSNFTLKIRSTKLEDSAMYFCASSLDQPQHFGDGTRLSIL.

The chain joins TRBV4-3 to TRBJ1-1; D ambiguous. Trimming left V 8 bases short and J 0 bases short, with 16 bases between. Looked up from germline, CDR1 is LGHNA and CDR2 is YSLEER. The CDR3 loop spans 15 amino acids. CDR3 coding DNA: TGCGCCAGCTCCCGGGCACACCCTATGAACACTGAAGCTTTCTTT. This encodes CASSRAHPMNTEAFF.